The clone carrying this T cell receptor beta chain was recorded many times. Its antigen is as yet unknown. A J-beta primer mix and a sample-barcoded 5' primer were used in a second PCR of roughly 6 to 12 cycles. TCRdb independently ran MiXCR on the 5' RACE reads; one entry per CDR3 protein. The sample shows more than 800,000 distinct CDR3 sequences, around 30% of them seen only once. The CDR3 spans 15 residues. The V segment lost 4 bases and the J segment 0 bases; nucleotides outside the gene matches: 5. Germline values: CDR1 LNHNV, CDR2 YYDKDF (reference sequence). The sample comes from a study of blood T cells in healthy people across ages. Whole-study findings and limits: There were more naive CD4+ cells and higher diversity in long-lived donors than in aged donors.

The V gene is TRBV15, the J gene TRBJ2-7, with TRBD1 matching over 8 bases. The sample taken for sequencing was blood. This receptor was identified in a woman older than 75 in good health. Written as DNA, the CDR3 is TGTGCCACCAGCAAACAGACAGGGGCCTCCTACGAGCAGTACTTC. Protein product: CATSKQTGASYEQYF. Together with reference TRBV15 and TRBJ2-7, the CDR3 gives the full variable domain: DAMVIQNPRYQVTQFGKPVTLSCSQTLNHNVMYWYQQKSSQAPKLLFHYYDKDFNNEADTPDNFQSRRPNTSFCFLDIRSPGLGDTAMYLCATSKQTGASYEQYFGPGTRLTVT.